Sequencing of this T cell receptor beta chain was carried out in a study of CD8+ T cells in alopecia areata. Study conclusions and caveats: Mouse data revealed clearer TCR sharing than patient data did, a gap possibly tied to HLA. Sequencing of scalp samples also captures resident alphabeta T cells of normal skin. In lesional scalp, particularly from alopecia totalis/universalis, clonality was higher than in normal scalp.

A remark on this clone: Antigen unknown.

Treatment reported: oral pan-JAK inhibitor, 5-10 mg twice daily. It was cDNA, reverse transcribed from extracted RNA, that served as the sequencing template. Measured with immunoSEQ multiplex PCR; TCRdb has only the in-frame clones, and not every one. Of 150,000 to 200,000 clones listed, about three fifths were seen once; the top ten hold 1.3%. V gave up 4 bases and J gave up 6 bases, with 12 bases separating them. Germline lookup yields CDR1 SQVTM and CDR2 ANQGSEA. This CDR3 has 13 residues. This receptor was identified in a human donor with alopecia areata. The sample in question was CD4+ T cells sorted from blood, obtained at roughly week 49, from a patient treated with tofacitinib. The chain joins TRBV29-1 to TRBJ2-2; D possibly corresponds to TRBD1 (6 bases). The CDR3 region is CSVAGQPPGELFF. The CDR3 nucleotides read TGCAGCGTTGCTGGACAGCCGCCCGGGGAGCTGTTTTTT.